These 21 T cell receptor beta chains originate from one sample sequenced in a study of Ad26.COV2.S vaccination and SARS-CoV-2 variants. Treatment of the sample: around 19 received Ad26.COV2.S at low or high dose, single or two shots; about 5 received placebo; per-sample allocation not given. Sample collection was performed on day 63 after the first vaccine or placebo injection. Method: immunoSEQ multiplex PCR; TCRdb's copy keeps in-frame clones and lacks some. Seen here are about half a million clones, about 88% observed once, and the top ten hold 1.5% to 2%. Here the sequenced sample was peripheral blood, taken in a trial of Ad26.COV2.S vaccine versus placebo. The receptor set was obtained from a person between 18 and 59 years old who received the Ad26.COV2.S COVID-19 vaccine or a placebo.

This clone was counted once. V is TRBV28 and J is TRBJ2-5, with a tentative D call TRBD2 (6 bases). This CDR3 has 15 residues. Trimming took off 4 bases at V and 0 bases at J, with 12 bases between the two ends. Germline V CDR1 and CDR2: MDHEN, SYDVKM. This CDR3 reads CASSSASGYQETQYF. In DNA, the CDR3 is TGTGCCAGCAGTTCCGCCAGCGGGTACCAAGAGACCCAGTACTTC.

V is TRBV6-5 and J is TRBJ1-6; 7 nucleotides align to TRBD1. This CDR3 contains 15 residues. J was trimmed by 8 bases and V by 7 bases; bases with no gene match: 11. CDR1 and CDR2 (germline): MNHEY, SVGAGI. The CDR3 here is CASTTLQGPHSPLHF. CDR3 in DNA: TGTGCCAGCACCACCTTACAGGGGCCACATTCACCCCTCCACTTT.

The V call is TRBV28, the J call TRBJ1-6; D perhaps matches TRBD1 (6 bases). The germline CDR1 and CDR2 sequences are MDHEN and SYDVKM. This CDR3 region has 14 residues. The V end was cut by 7 bases, the J end by 7 bases, with 14 bases between. In DNA, the CDR3 is TGTGCCAGCACCAGAGGAGGGGGGAATTCACCCCTCCACTTT. It is translated as CASTRGGGNSPLHF.

This clone was picked up one time. The gene calls are TRBV28 and TRBJ1-3, with TRBD1 matching over 8 bases. V lost 6 bases and J lost 7; bases outside the gene matches: 11. There are 15 residues in the CDR3. The germline CDR1 and CDR2 sequences are MDHEN and SYDVKM. This chain's CDR3 is CASRSGQGMWNTIYF. As DNA, the CDR3 is TGTGCCAGCAGATCTGGACAGGGAATGTGGAACACCATATATTTT.

The chain employs TRBV7-9 and TRBJ2-7, with 9 bases aligning to TRBD2. Germline CDR1 is SEHNR and CDR2 is FQNEAQ (reference sequence). The CDR3 spans 15 residues. Unmatched junction bases numbered 7, after V lost 1 base and J lost 6 bases. The CDR3 DNA reads TGTGCCAGCAGCTTAGTCCCCAGCGGGGGGACCGAGCAGTACTTC. It codes for CASSLVPSGGTEQYF.

The J gene is TRBJ2-5, the V gene TRBV18, with 7 positions matching TRBD2. The length of the CDR3 is 14 residues. Germline values: CDR1 KGHSH, CDR2 LQKENI. With 3 bases clipped from V and 4 bases from J, the junction kept 5 bases outside the gene matches. The CDR3 nucleotides are TGTGCCAGCTCACCGTGGGAGGGTTCAGAGACCCAGTACTTC. It is translated as CASSPWEGSETQYF. The full variable domain, its missing parts supplied by reference TRBV18 and TRBJ2-5, is NAGVMQNPRHLVRRRGQEARLRCSPMKGHSHVYWYRQLPEEGLKFMVYLQKENIIDESGMPKERFSAEFPKEGPSILRIQQVVRGDSAAYFCASSPWEGSETQYFGPGTRLLVL.

The J gene is TRBJ2-2, the V gene TRBV7-3; D call uncertain. The germline gives CDR1 SGHTA, CDR2 FQGTGA. The CDR3 totals 13 residues. Trimming took off 2 bases at V and 6 bases at J, with 7 bases between the two ends. CDR3 nucleotide sequence: TGTGCCAGCAGCTTAGCAAGATCCGGGGAGCTGTTTTTT. Its protein product is CASSLARSGELFF.

This chain joins TRBV6-1 and TRBJ1-3, with a tentative D call TRBD1 (6 bases). The CDR3 totals 14 residues. V shed 7 bases and J shed 1 base, with 11 bases lying between them. Germline lookup yields CDR1 MNHNS and CDR2 SASEGT. CDR3 DNA: TGTGCCAGCAACGCACAGGGTTCTGGAAACACCATATATTTT. The encoded protein is CASNAQGSGNTIYF.

This clone appeared a single time. The chain joins TRBV6-5 to TRBJ2-7; 8 nucleotides align to TRBD1. The V gene's germline CDR1 is MNHEY and CDR2 SVGAGI. This CDR3 region has 13 residues. The J segment lost 4 bases and the V segment lost 7 bases, leaving 6 bases of the junction unmatched. CDR3 in amino acids: CASMDRAPYEQYF. The CDR3 DNA reads as TGTGCCAGCATGGACAGGGCTCCTTACGAGCAGTACTTC.

CDR3 protein: CASSGTSGSSYEQYF. The CDR3 coding sequence is TGTGCCAGCAGTGGGACTAGCGGGAGCTCCTACGAGCAGTACTTC. The rearrangement uses TRBV28 and TRBJ2-7; TRBD2 matches 14 bases. The CDR3 runs 15 residues. V shed 5 bases, J shed 0 bases, and the junction held 0 bases outside the gene matches. Germline assignment: CDR1 MDHEN and CDR2 SYDVKM.

V usage is TRBV30 and J usage is TRBJ2-1, with D maybe TRBD2 (5 bases). This CDR3 is 17 amino acids long. Between the trimmed V and J ends, which lost 3 bases and 0 bases, there was a span of 18 bases. CDR1 is GTSNPN and CDR2 is SVGIG in the germline V gene (reference sequence). The CDR3 DNA follows: TGTGCCTGGAGAATCGGACTTTTTCCTAGCTCCTACAATGAGCAGTTCTTC. Encoded protein: CAWRIGLFPSSYNEQFF.

The chain links TRBV19 to TRBJ1-2; D gene unclear. This CDR3 comprises 14 residues. V dropped 0 bases and J dropped 2 bases, with 7 bases sitting between them. CDR1 LNHDA and CDR2 SQIVND come from the germline V gene (reference sequence). CDR3: CASSIDSGNYGYTF. The CDR3 DNA reads as TGTGCCAGTAGTATAGACTCGGGGAACTATGGCTACACCTTC.

This clone was seen just once. The V gene is TRBV25-1, the J gene TRBJ1-1; D is possibly TRBD1 (6 bases). CDR3 length: 14 amino acids. From germline, CDR1 is MGHDK and CDR2 SYGVNS. V lost 6 bases and J lost 1, with 12 bases in between. In DNA, the CDR3 is TGTGCCAGCAGCAAAACAGGGCCGAACACTGAAGCTTTCTTT. This translates into CASSKTGPNTEAFF.

In this sample, this clone turned up once. The V and J genes are TRBV9 and TRBJ1-5, with 7 bases fitting TRBD1. In germline, CDR1 is SGDLS, CDR2 YYNGEE. J was trimmed by 4 bases and V by 0 bases; bases with no gene match: 13. The CDR3 is 18 amino acids. CDR3 sequence: CASSVVGTAICRNQPQHF. The CDR3 DNA sequence: TGTGCCAGCAGCGTAGTTGGGACAGCTATATGTAGGAATCAGCCCCAGCATTTT.

The chain uses TRBV4-1 and TRBJ2-6; D remains unclear. Germline-derived CDR1 and CDR2 are MGHRA and YSYEKL. The CDR3 runs to 17 residues. V was cut by 3 bases and J by 0 bases, with 12 bases left in between. The CDR3 sequence is CASSHPGPVSGANVLTF. The CDR3 region has the DNA TGCGCCAGCAGCCACCCAGGTCCCGTCTCTGGGGCCAACGTCCTGACTTTC.

The V gene is TRBV4-3, the J gene TRBJ1-1; D gene ambiguous. Germline CDR1 is LGHNA and CDR2 is YSLEER. Trimming pared 3 bases from V and 3 bases from J, leaving 5 bases between. This CDR3 is built from 12 residues. The CDR3 protein is CASSHRDTEAFF. The CDR3, as DNA: TGCGCCAGCAGCCATAGGGACACTGAAGCTTTCTTT.

The rearrangement uses TRBV3-1 (or the pseudogene TRBV3-2) and TRBJ2-2, with a tentative D call TRBD2 (5 bases). The V gene lost 3 bases and the J gene lost 7 bases, with 9 bases spanning the gap. Germline CDR1 is LGHDT and CDR2 is YNNKEL (reference sequence). CDR3 length: 13 amino acids. The chain's CDR3 is CASSHGNSGELFF. CDR3 nucleotides: TGTGCCAGCAGCCACGGGAATAGCGGGGAGCTGTTTTTT.

The chain joins TRBV3-1 (or the pseudogene TRBV3-2) to TRBJ2-3, with 8 bases matching TRBD2. Germline trimming cut 2 bases from V and 5 bases from J; bases unmatched to any gene: 9. Per germline, CDR1 LGHDT and CDR2 YNNKEL (reference sequence). CDR3 length: 16 amino acids. CDR3: CASSQPLAVGGDTQYF. The CDR3 bases are TGTGCCAGCAGCCAACCACTAGCGGTGGGGGGAGATACGCAGTATTTT.

V usage is TRBV29-1 and J usage is TRBJ1-2, with 10 bases lining up with TRBD1. V lost 8 bases and J lost 5; bases outside the gene matches: 5. Per germline, CDR1 SQVTM and CDR2 ANQGSEA. The CDR3 consists of 12 residues. Here the CDR3 reads CSTRTGGYGYTF. The DNA of the CDR3 is TGCAGCACCCGGACAGGGGGATATGGCTACACCTTC.

This sequence joins TRBV9 and TRBJ2-7; D might be TRBD2 (5 bases). With 0 bases removed from V and 7 bases from J, the gap between germline ends came to 11 bases. Germline CDR1 and CDR2: SGDLS and YYNGEE. The CDR3 is 13 residues long. The CDR3 reads CASSVANGNEQYF. CDR3 DNA sequence: TGTGCCAGCAGCGTAGCCAACGGGAATGAGCAGTACTTC.

The rearrangement joins TRBV5-1 to TRBJ2-5; no clear D gene. The CDR3 contains 13 residues. The germline V gene encodes CDR1 SGHRS and CDR2 YFSETQ. V lost 4 bases to trimming and J lost 1 base, with 8 bases between them. The DNA for the CDR3 is TGCGCCAGCAGCCTCCCGTCCCAAGAGACCCAGTACTTC. Protein: CASSLPSQETQYF. The full variable domain, rest sourced from reference TRBV5-1 and TRBJ2-5, is KAGVTQTPRYLIKTRGQQVTLSCSPISGHRSVSWYQQTPGQGLQFLFEYFSETQRNKGNFPGRFSGRQFSNSRSEMNVSTLELGDSALYLCASSLPSQETQYFGPGTRLLVL.